This section outlines one TCR beta chain sequence together with its context. Its antigen remains unidentified. The CDR3 is 13 amino acids. V gave up 5 bases and J gave up 6 bases; unmatched junction bases: 6. Germline V CDR1 and CDR2: MNHEY, SVGAGI. These data come from a study of T cells in narcolepsy. In the study overall: Enrolled donors included narcolepsy type 1 or type 2 patients and healthy controls. Study-wide findings and caveats: Some memory CD4+ repertoires had no autoreactive clone sequences. Comparing one patient's CSF and blood CD4+ clonotypes highlighted HCRT- and TRIB2-specific autoreactive clonotypes.

Generated by immunoSEQ multiplex PCR, the TCRdb table keeps only in-frame clones and is missing some. The sample has fewer than 35,000 clones, about 85% seen once. This rearrangement joins TRBV6-5 to TRBJ2-7; 8 bases line up with TRBD2. The sequence derives from a human donor with narcolepsy. The sequencing input was CD45RA- memory CD4+ T cells from PBMCs. CDR3 nucleotides: TGTGCCAGCAGTAGGGCGGCGGGAGGCGAGCAGTACTTC. Translation: CASSRAAGGEQYF.